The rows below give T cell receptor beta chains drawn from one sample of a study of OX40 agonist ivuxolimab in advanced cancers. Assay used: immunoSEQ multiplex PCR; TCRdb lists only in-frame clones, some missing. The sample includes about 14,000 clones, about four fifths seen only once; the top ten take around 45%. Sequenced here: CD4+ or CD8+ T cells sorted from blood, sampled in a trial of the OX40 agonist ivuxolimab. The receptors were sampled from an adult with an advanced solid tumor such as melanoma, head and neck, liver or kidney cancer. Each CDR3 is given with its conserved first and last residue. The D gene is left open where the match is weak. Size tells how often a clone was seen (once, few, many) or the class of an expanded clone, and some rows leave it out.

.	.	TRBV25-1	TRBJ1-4	CASRPRQATNEKLFF	TGTGCCAGCAGACCGCGACAGGCAACTAATGAAAAACTGTTTTTT
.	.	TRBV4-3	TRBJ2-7	CASSQDHGGRLSYEQYF	TGCGCCAGCAGCCAAGATCACGGGGGGCGCCTATCCTACGAGCAGTACTTC
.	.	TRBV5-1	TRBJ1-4	CASSQKARENEKLFF	TGCGCCAGCAGCCAAAAAGCCAGGGAGAATGAAAAACTGTTTTTT
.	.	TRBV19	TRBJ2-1	CASSIDHTGVNEQFF	TGTGCCAGTAGTATAGATCACACGGGGGTCAATGAGCAGTTCTTC
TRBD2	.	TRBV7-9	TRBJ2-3	CASSPRLAGVADTQYF	TGTGCCAGCAGCCCTCGACTAGCGGGAGTTGCAGATACGCAGTATTTT
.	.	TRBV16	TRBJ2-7	CASSLGLNEQYF	TGTGCCAGCAGCCTCGGACTTAACGAGCAGTACTTC
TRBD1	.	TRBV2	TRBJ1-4	CASRSTGATNEKLFF	TGTGCCAGCAGATCGACAGGGGCAACTAATGAAAAACTGTTTTTT
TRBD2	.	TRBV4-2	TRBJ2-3	CASSQGKDSGGSTDTQYF	TGTGCCAGCAGCCAAGGGAAGGATAGCGGGGGGAGCACAGATACGCAGTATTTT
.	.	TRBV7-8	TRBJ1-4	CASSLIGQGSGKLFF	TGTGCCAGCAGCTTAATAGGGCAGGGGTCAGGAAAACTGTTTTTT
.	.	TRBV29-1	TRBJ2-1	CSVVFAAQGPEQFF	TGCAGCGTTGTTTTTGCAGCCCAAGGGCCTGAGCAGTTCTTC
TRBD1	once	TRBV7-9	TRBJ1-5	CASSLGSGGGYSNQPQHF	TGTGCCAGCAGCTTAGGTTCAGGGGGGGGATATAGCAATCAGCCCCAGCATTTT
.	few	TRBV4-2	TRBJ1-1	CASSMNTEAFF	TGTGCCAGCAGCATGAACACTGAAGCTTTCTTT
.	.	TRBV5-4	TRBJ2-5	CASSSPWGSRETQYF	TGTGCCAGCAGCTCCCCGTGGGGTAGCAGGGAGACCCAGTACTTC
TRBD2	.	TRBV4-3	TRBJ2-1	CASRPGLAGVGEQFF	TGCGCCAGCAGACCGGGACTAGCGGGAGTGGGTGAGCAGTTCTTC
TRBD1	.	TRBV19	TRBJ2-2	CASSPDRGRAGELFF	TGTGCCAGTAGTCCCGACAGGGGGCGGGCCGGGGAGCTGTTTTTT
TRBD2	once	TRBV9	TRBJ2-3	CASSPGLAVTDTQYF	TGTGCCAGCAGCCCGGGACTAGCGGTCACAGATACGCAGTATTTT
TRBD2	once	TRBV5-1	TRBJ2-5	CASSWTSGRVETQYF	TGCGCCAGCAGTTGGACTAGCGGGAGGGTTGAGACCCAGTACTTC
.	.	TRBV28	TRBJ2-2	CASSLEPNTGELFF	TGTGCCAGCAGTTTAGAGCCGAACACCGGGGAGCTGTTTTTT
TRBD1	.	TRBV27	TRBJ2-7	CASSSDRDEQYF	TGTGCCAGCAGTTCGGACAGGGACGAGCAGTACTTC
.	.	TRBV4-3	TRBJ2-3	CASSQDTRGINSDTQYF	TGCGCCAGCAGCCAAGATACGCGGGGTATTAACTCAGATACGCAGTATTTT
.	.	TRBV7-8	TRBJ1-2	CASSTGRHTTF	TGTGCCAGCAGCACGGGACGGCACACGACCTTC
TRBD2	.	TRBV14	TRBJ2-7	CASSDSIPRGGKPYEQYF	TGTGCCAGCAGCGACTCGATCCCTCGGGGAGGGAAACCCTACGAGCAGTACTTC
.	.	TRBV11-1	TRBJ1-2	CASTAGDYGYTF	TGTGCCAGCACAGCAGGGGACTATGGCTACACCTTC
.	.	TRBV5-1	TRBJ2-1	CASSFTDSNEQFF	TGCGCCAGCAGCTTTACGGACTCTAATGAGCAGTTCTTC
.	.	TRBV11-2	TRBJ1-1	CASSSTGTNIEAFF	TGTGCCAGCAGCAGTACCGGGACAAATATTGAAGCTTTCTTT
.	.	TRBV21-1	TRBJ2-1	CASPRDTDNEQFF	TGTGCCAGTCCCCGGGACACCGACAATGAGCAGTTCTTC
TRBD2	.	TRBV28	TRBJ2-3	CASTPSEGLADQFTDTQYF	TGTGCCAGCACCCCCTCCGAGGGACTAGCGGACCAATTCACAGATACGCAGTATTTT
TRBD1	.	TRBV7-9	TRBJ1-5	CASSHGQGNQPQHF	TGTGCCAGCAGCCACGGACAGGGCAATCAGCCCCAGCATTTT
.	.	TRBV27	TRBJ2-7	CASSLDGGQIYEQYF	TGTGCCAGCAGTTTAGATGGAGGGCAGATCTACGAGCAGTACTTC
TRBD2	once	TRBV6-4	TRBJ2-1	CASSEIAGATNEQFF	TGTGCCAGCAGTGAAATAGCGGGAGCCACAAATGAGCAGTTCTTC
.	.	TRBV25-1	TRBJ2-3	CASSVSDTQYF	TGTGCCAGCAGTGTGTCAGATACGCAGTATTTT
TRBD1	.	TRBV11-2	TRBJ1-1	CASSLDRQGAPWGAFF	TGTGCCAGCAGCTTAGATAGACAGGGAGCGCCTTGGGGGGCTTTCTTT
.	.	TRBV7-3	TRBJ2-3	CASSPRDTSTDTQYF	TGTGCCAGCAGCCCCCGGGACACTAGCACAGATACGCAGTATTTT
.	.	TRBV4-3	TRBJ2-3	CASSQVTTDTQYF	TGCGCCAGCAGCCAAGTAACCACAGATACGCAGTATTTT
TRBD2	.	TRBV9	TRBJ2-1	CASSVGSGRAGNEQFF	TGTGCCAGCAGCGTAGGTAGCGGGAGGGCCGGCAATGAGCAGTTCTTC
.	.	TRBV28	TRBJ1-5	CASTLATGPHQPQHF	TGTGCCAGCACCCTTGCTACAGGTCCCCATCAGCCCCAGCATTTT
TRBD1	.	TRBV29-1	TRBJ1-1	CSGGTGNTEAFF	TGCAGCGGGGGGACAGGGAACACTGAAGCTTTCTTT
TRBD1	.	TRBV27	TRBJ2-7	CASSRGTGVSYEQYF	TGTGCCAGCAGTCGTGGGACAGGTGTCTCCTACGAGCAGTACTTC
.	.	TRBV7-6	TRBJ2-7	CASSLRSYVYEQYF	TGTGCCAGCAGCTTACGTTCCTACGTCTACGAGCAGTACTTC
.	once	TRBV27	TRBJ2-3	CASRGIISTDTQYF	TGTGCCAGCAGGGGGATCATTAGCACAGATACGCAGTATTTT
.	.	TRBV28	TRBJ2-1	CASSLRGSSYNEQFF	TGTGCCAGCAGTTTGAGGGGGAGCTCCTACAATGAGCAGTTCTTC
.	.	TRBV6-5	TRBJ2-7	CASSYEGGVSSYEQYF	TGTGCCAGCAGTTACGAGGGAGGAGTCTCCTCCTACGAGCAGTACTTC
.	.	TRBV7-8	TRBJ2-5	CASSPLQGWETQYF	TGTGCCAGCAGCCCACTACAGGGTTGGGAGACCCAGTACTTC
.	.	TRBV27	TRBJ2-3	CASSLTRVVDTQYF	TGTGCCAGCAGTTTAACCAGGGTGGTAGATACGCAGTATTTT
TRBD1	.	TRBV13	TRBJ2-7	CASSLGTGGSYEQYF	TGTGCCAGCAGCTTAGGGACAGGGGGTTCCTACGAGCAGTACTTC
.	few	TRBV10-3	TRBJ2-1	CAINKESTDEQFF	TGTGCCATCAACAAGGAGAGTACGGATGAGCAGTTCTTC
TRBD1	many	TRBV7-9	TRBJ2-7	CASSLGGTGEAYEQYF	TGTGCCAGCAGCTTAGGGGGGACAGGGGAGGCCTACGAGCAGTACTTC
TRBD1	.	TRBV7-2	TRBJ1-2	CASSPGQGDYGYTF	TGTGCCAGCAGCCCGGGACAGGGGGACTATGGCTACACCTTC
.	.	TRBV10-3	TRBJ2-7	CAISEAAYSEQYF	TGTGCCATCAGTGAGGCGGCTTATTCGGAGCAGTACTTC
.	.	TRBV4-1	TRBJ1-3	CASSQTGNTIYF	TGCGCCAGCAGCCAAACGGGAAACACCATATATTTT
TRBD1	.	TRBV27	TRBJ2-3	CASSYRRGPTDTQYF	TGTGCCAGCAGTTACCGTAGGGGGCCAACAGATACGCAGTATTTT
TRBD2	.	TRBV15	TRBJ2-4	CATSRDRTSGALQYF	TGTGCCACCAGCAGAGATAGGACTAGCGGGGCCCTTCAGTACTTC
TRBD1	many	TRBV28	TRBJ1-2	CASSLTGGYGYTF	TGTGCCAGCAGTTTAACAGGGGGGTATGGCTACACCTTC
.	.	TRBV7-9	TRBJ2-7	CASTLGASLVGGEQYF	TGTGCCAGCACCCTAGGGGCTTCCCTCGTTGGTGGGGAGCAGTACTTC
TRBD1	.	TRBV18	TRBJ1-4	CASSPPQGTNEKLFF	TGTGCCAGCTCACCACCACAGGGGACTAATGAAAAACTGTTTTTT
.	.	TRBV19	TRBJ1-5	CASSPRGNQPQHF	TGTGCCAGTAGTCCCAGGGGCAATCAGCCCCAGCATTTT
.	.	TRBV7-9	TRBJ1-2	CASSLTDSFYGYTF	TGTGCCAGCAGCTTAACCGACAGCTTCTATGGCTACACCTTC